One sample yielded the 25 T cell receptor beta chains listed below, sequenced in a study of control samples from healthy donors and cancer patients. Produced via immunoSEQ multiplex PCR; TCRdb's table is partial and in-frame only. The data hold about 180,000 clones, with approximately 94% observed a single time. Sample: blood. The origin of the receptors is a man aged 25 to 40 in good health.

This chain uses TRBV5-1 with TRBJ2-7, with 8 bases fitting TRBD1. The CDR3 loop spans 13 amino acids. Per germline, CDR1 SGHRS and CDR2 YFSETQ. V lost 5 bases to trimming and J lost 13 bases; unmatched junction nucleotides: 14. CDR3 residues: CASRRETQGALYF. Written as DNA, the CDR3 is TGCGCCAGCAGGCGCGAGACTCAGGGGGCTTTATACTTC.

This chain joins TRBV28 and TRBJ1-5; the D gene is possibly TRBD1 (6 bases). Trimming left V 5 bases short and J 2 bases short, with 13 bases between. Germline V gene lookup returns CDR1 MDHEN and CDR2 SYDVKM. This CDR3 is built from 15 residues. This CDR3 reads CASSTGTLGNQPQHF. DNA for the CDR3: TGTGCCAGCAGTACCGGGACACTGGGCAATCAGCCCCAGCATTTT.

V gene TRBV19 combines with J gene TRBJ1-1; 12 positions agree with TRBD1. CDR1 and CDR2 from the germline V gene are LNHDA and SQIVND (reference sequence). The CDR3 loop spans 15 amino acids. The V gene end was trimmed by 1 base and the J gene end by 5 bases; junction bases not matched to a gene: 2. Here the CDR3 reads CASSIGDRGLTEAFF. The CDR3 DNA is TGTGCCAGTAGTATAGGGGACAGGGGGCTTACTGAAGCTTTCTTT.

V and J are TRBV7-8 and TRBJ1-2; the D is unclear. The ends were cut back, 5 bases at V and 4 bases at J, with 8 bases in the middle. The CDR3 is 12 residues long. Per the germline V gene, CDR1 is SGHVS and CDR2 is FQNEAQ. CDR3 protein: CASSPYPYGYTF. The DNA for the CDR3 is TGTGCCAGCAGCCCGTATCCCTATGGCTACACCTTC. Using reference TRBV7-8 and TRBJ1-2 for the parts outside the CDR3, the full variable domain is GAGVSQSPRYKVAKRGQDVALRCDPISGHVSLFWYQQALGQGPEFLTYFQNEAQLDKSGLPSDRFFAERPEGSVSTLKIQRTQQEDSAVYLCASSPYPYGYTFGSGTRLTVV.

This clone appeared a single time. The chain uses TRBV24-1 and TRBJ2-3, with 7 bases that match TRBD2. Per germline, CDR1 KGHDR and CDR2 SFDVKD. J lost 2 bases, V lost 5 bases, and 6 bases had no gene match. The length of the CDR3 is 15 residues. The DNA of the CDR3 is TGTGCCACCAGTGCTAGCGGAGTGAACACAGATACGCAGTATTTT. Translation: CATSASGVNTDTQYF.

The gene calls are TRBV7-9 and TRBJ2-1; 9 bases map to TRBD1. CDR3 size: 16 residues. With 2 bases clipped from V and 5 bases from J, the junction kept 7 bases outside the gene matches. Germline V gene lookup returns CDR1 SEHNR and CDR2 FQNEAQ (reference sequence). Here the CDR3 DNA reads TGTGCCAGCAGCTTACTACCCGGGACAGGGAACAATGAGCAGTTCTTC. Encoded protein: CASSLLPGTGNNEQFF.

The V gene is TRBV11-2, the J gene TRBJ2-1; TRBD2 aligns across 7 bases. Germline CDR1 and CDR2: SGHAT and FQNNGV. The CDR3 totals 19 residues. Trimming cost V 1 base and J 0 bases; bases outside gene matches: 12. The CDR3 spells CASSLGSKRAGISYNEQFF. CDR3 DNA: TGTGCCAGCAGCTTAGGGAGCAAACGAGCGGGGATCTCCTACAATGAGCAGTTCTTC.

J is TRBJ2-4 and V is TRBV6-1; a weak D match, TRBD1 (5 bases). CDR1 MNHNS and CDR2 SASEGT come from the germline V gene. The V gene lost 0 bases and the J gene lost 1 base, with 10 bases spanning the gap. The CDR3 sequence is 16 residues long. In DNA, the CDR3 is TGTGCCAGCAGTGAAGCAGGGGTTCCGGCCAAAAACATTCAGTACTTC. Translating gives CASSEAGVPAKNIQYF.

Regarding this clone: It may be a read error: a sequence one base away is much more abundant. J is TRBJ1-2 and V is TRBV7-2; 9 nucleotides match TRBD1. The ends lost 3 bases at V and 4 bases at J; junction bases unmatched: 0. From germline, CDR1 is SGHTA and CDR2 FQGNSA. This CDR3 contains 13 residues. CDR3 region: CASSLGQGYGYTF. The CDR3, as DNA: TGTGCCAGCAGCTTGGGACAGGGCTATGGCTACACCTTC.

V and J are TRBV7-3 and TRBJ2-7; no firm D call. Germline lookup yields CDR1 SGHTA and CDR2 FQGTGA. V was shortened by 1 base and J by 2 bases, with 12 bases between the two germline ends. CDR3 length equals 15 residues. DNA of the CDR3: TGTGCCAGCAGCTTAAGGGCAGGCCCCACCTACGAGCAGTACTTC. Its translation is CASSLRAGPTYEQYF.

This chain joins TRBV12-3 or TRBV12-4 and TRBJ1-2; 7 positions agree with TRBD1. With 4 bases clipped from V and 7 bases from J, the junction kept 3 bases outside the gene matches. CDR3 length: 12 residues. As DNA, the CDR3 is TGTGCCAGCAGTTGGGACAGAAGTGGCTACACCTTC. Protein: CASSWDRSGYTF.

The CDR3 protein is CASTLHLSNEKLFF. In DNA, the CDR3 is TGTGCCAGCACCTTGCACCTCTCAAATGAAAAACTGTTTTTT. The chain has TRBV6-5 and TRBJ1-4; D is uncertain. The CDR3 consists of 14 residues. Trimming removed 7 bases at V and 5 bases at J, with 14 bases between. Germline V gene sequence: CDR1 MNHEY, CDR2 SVGAGI.

This sequence joins TRBV2 and TRBJ2-3; D unclear. The CDR3 is 13 residues long. CDR1 and CDR2 (germline): SNHLY, FYNNEI. The ends were cut back, 3 bases at V and 3 bases at J, with 7 bases in the middle. The CDR3 nucleotides are TGTGCCAGCAGTGAGGCAGCAACAGATACGCAGTATTTT. This encodes CASSEAATDTQYF.

This clone has more than one count but fewer than ten. The J gene is TRBJ1-5, the V gene TRBV30, with 7 bases fitting TRBD1. Looked up from germline, CDR1 is GTSNPN and CDR2 is SVGIG (reference sequence). Trimming took 1 base from V and 1 from J; bases not matched to a gene: 1. The CDR3 consists of 14 residues. In DNA form, the CDR3 reads TGTGCCTGGAGTGAGGGGGCGAGCAATCAGCCCCAGCATTTT. Translating it yields CAWSEGASNQPQHF.

V and J are TRBV5-4 and TRBJ2-7; no definite D call. The CDR3 covers 14 residues. Deletions cut 0 bases from V and 4 bases from J, with 11 bases between. In germline, CDR1 is SGHNT, CDR2 YYREEE (reference sequence). CDR3 nucleotide sequence: TGTGCCAGCAGCTTGGAGGAAGGGTTTTACGAGCAGTACTTC. Translating gives CASSLEEGFYEQYF.

V gene TRBV2 combines with J gene TRBJ1-6; D might be TRBD1 (6 bases). The CDR3 consists of 14 residues. V was trimmed by 5 bases and J by 7 bases, leaving 12 bases between them. The germline V gene has CDR1 SNHLY and CDR2 FYNNEI. CDR3 sequence (DNA): TGTGCCAGCAGTACCGGGACAAGCAATTCACCCCTCCACTTT. Translated: CASSTGTSNSPLHF.

The rearrangement joins TRBV12-5 to TRBJ2-1; D is possibly TRBD2 (6 bases). This CDR3 has 16 residues. Per germline, CDR1 LGHNT and CDR2 FRNRAP. V was pared by 2 bases and J by 5 bases, with 16 bases between. The CDR3 bases are TGTGCTAGTGGTTTGAACTTCCAGGGAGGTGACAATGAGCAGTTCTTC. Translated: CASGLNFQGGDNEQFF.

This clone was observed a handful of times. V is TRBV4-2 and J is TRBJ1-2; D call uncertain. CDR1 and CDR2 from the germline V gene are LGHNA and YNFKEQ. V was cut by 0 bases and J by 0 bases, with 5 bases left in between. CDR3 length: 14 amino acids. DNA of the CDR3: TGTGCCAGCAGCCAAGATCTGACTAACTATGGCTACACCTTC. Amino acid sequence: CASSQDLTNYGYTF.

This clone was counted between two and nine times. The V and J genes are TRBV7-8 and TRBJ2-1, with 7 bases identical to TRBD2. Germline V gene data show CDR1 as SGHVS and CDR2 as FQNEAQ. V was clipped by 5 bases and J by 3 bases; unmatched bases: 13. The CDR3 has 17 amino acids. CDR3 nucleotides: TGTGCCAGCAGCCCGCCGTTGAGGGGCGGGGGCTACAATGAGCAGTTCTTC. Translated, it gives CASSPPLRGGGYNEQFF.

V is TRBV6-6 and J is TRBJ2-7; 8 bases align to TRBD2. J lost 0 bases, V lost 2 bases, and 3 bases had no gene match. Per the germline V gene, CDR1 is MNHNY and CDR2 is SVGAGI (reference sequence). The CDR3 contains 15 residues. In DNA, the CDR3 is TGTGCCAGCAGTTACCCTGCGGGAGGCTCCTACGAGCAGTACTTC. As protein: CASSYPAGGSYEQYF.

The rearrangement uses TRBV6-6 and TRBJ2-2, with 7 bases lining up with TRBD2. The length of the CDR3 is 14 residues. The J segment lost 3 bases and the V segment lost 7 bases, leaving 5 bases of the junction unmatched. The germline V gene has CDR1 MNHNY and CDR2 SVGAGI (reference sequence). CDR3 protein: CASTRRGDTGELFF. CDR3 in DNA: TGTGCCAGCACAAGACGGGGGGACACCGGGGAGCTGTTTTTT.

This sequence joins TRBV14 and TRBJ2-3; 8 positions agree with TRBD2. The length of the CDR3 is 17 residues. The ends lost 1 base at V and 5 bases at J; junction bases unmatched: 11. CDR1 SGHDN and CDR2 FVKESK come from the germline V gene. CDR3 residues: CASSQVNLAGGKDTQYF. The CDR3 DNA reads TGTGCCAGCAGCCAAGTCAACCTAGCGGGTGGCAAAGATACGCAGTATTTT.

V usage is TRBV27 and J usage is TRBJ2-1; possibly TRBD1 for D (5 bases). The CDR3 consists of 13 residues. Between the trimmed V and J ends, which lost 3 bases and 4 bases, there was a span of 7 bases. Germline lookup yields CDR1 MNHEY and CDR2 SMNVEV (reference sequence). The CDR3 DNA follows: TGTGCCAGCAGTTTCAACAGGTACAATGAGCAGTTCTTC. Its protein product is CASSFNRYNEQFF.

The chain employs TRBV30 and TRBJ1-6; possible D gene TRBD1, 6 bases. V lost 0 bases, J lost 10 bases, and 22 bases lay in between. This CDR3 spans 17 amino acids. Germline V gene lookup returns CDR1 GTSNPN and CDR2 SVGIG (reference sequence). The CDR3 nucleotides read TGTGCCTGGAGTGTAGGCCTGCTGGGGACAATCCACTCACCCCTCCACTTT. Amino acid sequence: CAWSVGLLGTIHSPLHF.

The rearrangement uses TRBV6-2 or TRBV6-3 and TRBJ1-5; no reliable D call. The CDR3 is 13 amino acids. CDR1 and CDR2 (germline): MNHEY, SVGEGT. The V and J ends lost 2 bases and 4 bases respectively, with 6 bases between them. In DNA form, the CDR3 reads TGTGCCAGCAGTTACGAGAGTAATCAGCCCCAGCATTTT. As protein: CASSYESNQPQHF.